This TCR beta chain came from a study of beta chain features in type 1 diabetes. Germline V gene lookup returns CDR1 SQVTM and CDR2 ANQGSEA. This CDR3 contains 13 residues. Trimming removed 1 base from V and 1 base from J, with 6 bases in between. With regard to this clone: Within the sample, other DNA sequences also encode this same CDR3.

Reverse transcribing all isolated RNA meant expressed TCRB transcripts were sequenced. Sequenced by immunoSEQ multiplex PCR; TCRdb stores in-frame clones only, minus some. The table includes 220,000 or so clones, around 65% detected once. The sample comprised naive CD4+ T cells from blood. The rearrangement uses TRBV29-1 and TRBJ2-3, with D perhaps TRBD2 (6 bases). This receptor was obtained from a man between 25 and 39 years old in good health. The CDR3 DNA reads TGCAGCGTTGAAGCGGGAGGCACAGATACGCAGTATTTT. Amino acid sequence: CSVEAGGTDTQYF.